The clone carrying this T cell receptor (beta chain) was observed at least ten times. MiXCR reprocessed the PCR reads for TCRdb. The repertoire holds tens of thousands of clones, with 9.5% to 13% as singletons. This CDR3 is built from 18 residues. Trimming took 4 bases from V and 5 from J; bases not matched to a gene: 14. Looked up from germline, CDR1 is MNHEY and CDR2 is SVGAGI. These data come from a study of metastatic and nonmetastatic thyroid tumors. Each patient came to thyroid surgery without any prior treatment (of any kind). The sequence came from a male donor with papillary thyroid cancer or a benign thyroid nodule (not recorded which). Some clones in this sample may be carry-over from other donors' samples. Sample: blood. The V call is TRBV6-5, the J call TRBJ2-7, with TRBD2 matching over 13 bases. DNA for the CDR3: TGTGCCAGCAGTTCTTGGCGGGGGACTAGCGGGGAGGGGGACGAGCAGTACTTC. Encoded protein: CASSSWRGTSGEGDEQYF.